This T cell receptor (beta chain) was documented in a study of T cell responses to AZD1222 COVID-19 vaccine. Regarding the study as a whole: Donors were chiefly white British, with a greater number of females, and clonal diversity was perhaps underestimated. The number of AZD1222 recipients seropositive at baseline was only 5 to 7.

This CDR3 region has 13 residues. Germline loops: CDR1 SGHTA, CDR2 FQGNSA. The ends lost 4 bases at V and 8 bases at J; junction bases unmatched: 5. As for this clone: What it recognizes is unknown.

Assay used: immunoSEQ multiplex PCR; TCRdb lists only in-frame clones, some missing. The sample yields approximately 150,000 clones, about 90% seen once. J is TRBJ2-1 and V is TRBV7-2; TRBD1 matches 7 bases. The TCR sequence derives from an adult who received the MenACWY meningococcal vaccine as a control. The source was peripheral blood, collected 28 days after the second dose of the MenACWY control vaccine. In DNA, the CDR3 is TGTGCCAGCAGCTCAGGACAGGTGCATGAGCAGTTCTTC. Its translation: CASSSGQVHEQFF.